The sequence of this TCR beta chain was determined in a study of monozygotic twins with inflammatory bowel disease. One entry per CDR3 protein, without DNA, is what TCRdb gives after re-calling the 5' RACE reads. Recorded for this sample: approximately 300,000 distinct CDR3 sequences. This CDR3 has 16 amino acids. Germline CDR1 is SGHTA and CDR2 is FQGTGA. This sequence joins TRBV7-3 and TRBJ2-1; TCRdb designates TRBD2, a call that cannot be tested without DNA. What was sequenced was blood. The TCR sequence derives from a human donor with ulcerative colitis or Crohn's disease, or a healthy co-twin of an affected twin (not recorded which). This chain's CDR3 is CASSLVGSGAPTEQFF.